The clone carrying this TCR beta chain came up many times. This sample is drawn from a study of T cells after yellow fever vaccination. Each CDR3 protein is one row after TCRdb ran MiXCR on the 5' RACE reads. In the table there are about 240,000 distinct CDR3 sequences, 3.6% of which are singletons. Source: PBMCs, taken 15 days after the yellow fever booster vaccination. The sequence came from a man between 18 and 35 years old who received the YFV17D yellow fever vaccine.

The CDR3 nucleotides are TGTGCTAGTGGTCCATGGGACAGGGGTATTCTGGATGAGCAGTTCTTC. Translated: CASGPWDRGILDEQFF. The chain recombines TRBV12-5 with TRBJ2-1; TRBD1 aligns across 10 bases. This CDR3 is built from 16 residues. The junction had 12 bases not matched to a gene; V was cut back by 5 bases and J by 8 bases. The V gene's germline CDR1 is LGHNT and CDR2 FRNRAP. Full variable domain (rest looked up from reference TRBV12-5 and TRBJ2-1): DARVTQTPRHKVTEMGQEVTMRCQPILGHNTVFWYRQTMMQGLELLAYFRNRAPLDDSGMPKDRFSAEMPDATLATLKIQPSEPRDSAVYFCASGPWDRGILDEQFFGPGTRLTVL.